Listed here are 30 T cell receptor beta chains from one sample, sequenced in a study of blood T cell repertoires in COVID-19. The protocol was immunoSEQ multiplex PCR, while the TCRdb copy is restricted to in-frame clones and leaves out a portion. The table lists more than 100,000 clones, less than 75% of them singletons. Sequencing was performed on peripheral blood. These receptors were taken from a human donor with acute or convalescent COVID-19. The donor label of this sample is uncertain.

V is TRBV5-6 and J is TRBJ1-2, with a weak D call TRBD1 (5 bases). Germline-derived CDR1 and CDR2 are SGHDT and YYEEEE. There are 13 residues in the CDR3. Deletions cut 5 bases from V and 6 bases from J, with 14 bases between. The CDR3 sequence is CASRGTEGDGYTF. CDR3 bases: TGTGCCAGCAGGGGGACTGAAGGGGATGGCTACACCTTC. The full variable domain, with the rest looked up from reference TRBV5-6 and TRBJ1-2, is DAGVTQSPTHLIKTRGQQVTLRCSPKSGHDTVSWYQQALGQGPQFIFQYYEEEERQRGNFPDRFSGHQFPNYSSELNVNALLLGDSALYLCASRGTEGDGYTFGSGTRLTVV.

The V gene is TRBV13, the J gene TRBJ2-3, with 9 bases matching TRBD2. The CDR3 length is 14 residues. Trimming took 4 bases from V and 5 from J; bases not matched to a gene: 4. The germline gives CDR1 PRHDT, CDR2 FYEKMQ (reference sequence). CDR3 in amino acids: CASSSQAGGDTQYF. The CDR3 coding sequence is TGTGCCAGCAGCTCCCAAGCGGGGGGAGATACGCAGTATTTT.

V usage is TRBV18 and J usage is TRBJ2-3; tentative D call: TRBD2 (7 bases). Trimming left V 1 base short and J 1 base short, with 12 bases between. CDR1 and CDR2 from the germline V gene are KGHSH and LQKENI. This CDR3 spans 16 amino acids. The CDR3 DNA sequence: TGTGCCAGCTCACCACTTTTAGGGGGGGGCACAGATACGCAGTATTTT. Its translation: CASSPLLGGGTDTQYF.

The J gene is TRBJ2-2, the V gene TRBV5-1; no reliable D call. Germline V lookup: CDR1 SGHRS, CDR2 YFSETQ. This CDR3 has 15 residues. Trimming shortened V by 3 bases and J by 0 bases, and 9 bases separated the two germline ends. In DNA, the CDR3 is TGCGCCAGCAGCTCGACTCCCGCGAACACCGGGGAGCTGTTTTTT. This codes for CASSSTPANTGELFF.

The CDR3 DNA sequence: TGTGCCAGCAGCCCCCGGGGTGGGAGCTCCTACAATGAGCAGTTCTTC. This encodes CASSPRGGSSYNEQFF. The J gene is TRBJ2-1, the V gene TRBV7-9; TRBD2 might be the D (5 bases). CDR1 and CDR2 (germline): SEHNR, FQNEAQ (reference sequence). The CDR3 is made up of 16 amino acids. The V end lost 5 bases, the J end lost 0 bases, and 14 bases lay between the germline ends.

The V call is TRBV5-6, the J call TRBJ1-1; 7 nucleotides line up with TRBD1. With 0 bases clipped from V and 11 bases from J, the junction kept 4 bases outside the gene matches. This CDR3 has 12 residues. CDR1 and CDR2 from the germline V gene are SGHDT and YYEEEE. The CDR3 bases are TGTGCCAGCAGCTTGGGGGGACAGCGTGCTTTCTTT. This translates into CASSLGGQRAFF. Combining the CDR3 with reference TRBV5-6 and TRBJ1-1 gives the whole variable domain DAGVTQSPTHLIKTRGQQVTLRCSPKSGHDTVSWYQQALGQGPQFIFQYYEEEERQRGNFPDRFSGHQFPNYSSELNVNALLLGDSALYLCASSLGGQRAFFGQGTRLTVV.

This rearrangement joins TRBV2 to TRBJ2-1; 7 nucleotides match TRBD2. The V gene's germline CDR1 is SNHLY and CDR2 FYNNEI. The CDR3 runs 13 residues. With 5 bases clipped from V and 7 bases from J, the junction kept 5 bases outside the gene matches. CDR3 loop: CASSRTRANEQFF. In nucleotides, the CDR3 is TGTGCCAGCAGTAGGACTAGAGCTAATGAGCAGTTCTTC.

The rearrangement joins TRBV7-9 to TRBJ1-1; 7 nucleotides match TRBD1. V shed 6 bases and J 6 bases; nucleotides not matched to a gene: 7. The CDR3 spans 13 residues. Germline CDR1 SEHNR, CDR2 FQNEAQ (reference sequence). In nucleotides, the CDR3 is TGTGCCAGCAGAGATCTGACAGGGTCTGAAGCTTTCTTT. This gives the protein CASRDLTGSEAFF.

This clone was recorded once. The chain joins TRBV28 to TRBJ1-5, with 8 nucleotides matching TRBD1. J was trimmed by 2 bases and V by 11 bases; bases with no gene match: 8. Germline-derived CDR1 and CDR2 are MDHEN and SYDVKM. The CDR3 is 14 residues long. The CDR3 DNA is TGTGCCGGGGGGATACAGGGGGGCAATCAGCCCCAGCATTTT. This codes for CAGGIQGGNQPQHF.

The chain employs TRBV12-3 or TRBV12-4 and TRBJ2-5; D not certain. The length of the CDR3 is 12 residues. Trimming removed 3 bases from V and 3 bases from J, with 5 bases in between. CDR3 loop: CASSFVEETQYF. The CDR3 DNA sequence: TGTGCCAGCAGTTTTGTAGAAGAGACCCAGTACTTC.

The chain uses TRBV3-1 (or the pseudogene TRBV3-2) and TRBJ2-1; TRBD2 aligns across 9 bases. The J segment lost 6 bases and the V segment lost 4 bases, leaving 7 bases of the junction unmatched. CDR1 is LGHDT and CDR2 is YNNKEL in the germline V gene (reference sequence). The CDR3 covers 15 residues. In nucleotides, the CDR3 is TGTGCCAGCAGCCGCGGGACTAGCTCCCGCAATGAGCAGTTCTTC. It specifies CASSRGTSSRNEQFF.

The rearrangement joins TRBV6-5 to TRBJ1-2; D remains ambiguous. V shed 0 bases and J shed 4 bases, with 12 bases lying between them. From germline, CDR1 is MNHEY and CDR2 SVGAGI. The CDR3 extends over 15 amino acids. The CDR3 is CASSYSPRGLYGYTF. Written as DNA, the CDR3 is TGTGCCAGCAGTTACTCCCCGCGCGGCCTCTATGGCTACACCTTC.

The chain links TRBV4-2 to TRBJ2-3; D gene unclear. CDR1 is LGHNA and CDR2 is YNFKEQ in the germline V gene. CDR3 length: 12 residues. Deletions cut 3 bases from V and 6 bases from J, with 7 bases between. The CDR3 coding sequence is TGTGCCAGCAGCCAGACGCGGGATACGCAGTATTTT. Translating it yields CASSQTRDTQYF.

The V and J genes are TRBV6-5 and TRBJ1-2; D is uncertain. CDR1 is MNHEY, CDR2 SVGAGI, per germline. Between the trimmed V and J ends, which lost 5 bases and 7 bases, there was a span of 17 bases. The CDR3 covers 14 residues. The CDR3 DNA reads TGTGCCAGCAGTCCTACCCTGAGGGTTCGTGGCTACACCTTC. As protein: CASSPTLRVRGYTF.

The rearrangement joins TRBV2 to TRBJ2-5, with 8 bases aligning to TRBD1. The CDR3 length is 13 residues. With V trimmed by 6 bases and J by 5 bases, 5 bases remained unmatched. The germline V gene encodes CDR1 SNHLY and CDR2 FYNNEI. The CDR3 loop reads CASRPDRAETQYF. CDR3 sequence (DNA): TGTGCCAGCAGGCCGGACAGGGCGGAGACCCAGTACTTC.

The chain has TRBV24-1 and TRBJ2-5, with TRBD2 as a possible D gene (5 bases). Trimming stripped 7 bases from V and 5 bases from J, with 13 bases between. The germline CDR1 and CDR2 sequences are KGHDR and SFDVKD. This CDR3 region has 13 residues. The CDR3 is CATSLSGRETQYF. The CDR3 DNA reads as TGTGCCACCAGCCTATCGGGAAGGGAGACCCAGTACTTC.

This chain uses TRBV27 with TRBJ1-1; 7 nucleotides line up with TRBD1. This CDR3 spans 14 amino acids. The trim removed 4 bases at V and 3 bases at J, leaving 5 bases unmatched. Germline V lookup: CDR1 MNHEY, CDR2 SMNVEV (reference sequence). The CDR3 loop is CASSYRQGDTEAFF. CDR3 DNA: TGTGCCAGCAGTTACCGACAGGGTGACACTGAAGCTTTCTTT.

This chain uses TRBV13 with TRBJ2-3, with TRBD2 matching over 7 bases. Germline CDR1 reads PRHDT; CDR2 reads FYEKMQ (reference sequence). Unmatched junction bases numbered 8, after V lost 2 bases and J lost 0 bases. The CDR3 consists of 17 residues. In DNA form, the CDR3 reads TGTGCCAGCAGCTTAACCCGTGGACTAGTGAGCACAGATACGCAGTATTTT. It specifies CASSLTRGLVSTDTQYF.

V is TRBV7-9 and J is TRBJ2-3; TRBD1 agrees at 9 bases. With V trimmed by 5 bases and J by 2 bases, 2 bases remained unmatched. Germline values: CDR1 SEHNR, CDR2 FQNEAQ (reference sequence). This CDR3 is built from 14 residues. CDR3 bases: TGTGCCAGCAGCGAACAGGGGGCCACAGATACGCAGTATTTT. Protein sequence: CASSEQGATDTQYF.

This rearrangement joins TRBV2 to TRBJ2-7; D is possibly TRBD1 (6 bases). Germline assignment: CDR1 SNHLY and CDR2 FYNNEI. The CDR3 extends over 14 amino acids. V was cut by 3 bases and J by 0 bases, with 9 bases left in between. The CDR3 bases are TGTGCCAGCAGTGATGGCAGGGGCTCCTACGAGCAGTACTTC. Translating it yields CASSDGRGSYEQYF.

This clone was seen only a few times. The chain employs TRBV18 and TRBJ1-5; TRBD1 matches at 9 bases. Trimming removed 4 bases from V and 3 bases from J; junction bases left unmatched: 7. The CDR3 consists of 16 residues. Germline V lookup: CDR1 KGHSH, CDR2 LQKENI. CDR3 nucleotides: TGTGCCAGCTCACAAACGGGACAGGGCACCAATCAGCCCCAGCATTTT. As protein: CASSQTGQGTNQPQHF.

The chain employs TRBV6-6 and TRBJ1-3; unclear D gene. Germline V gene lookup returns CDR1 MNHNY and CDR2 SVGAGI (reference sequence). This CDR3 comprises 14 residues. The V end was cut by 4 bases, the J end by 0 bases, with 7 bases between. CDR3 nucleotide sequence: TGTGCCAGCAGTTCCGCGGGCTCTGGAAACACCATATATTTT. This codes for CASSSAGSGNTIYF.

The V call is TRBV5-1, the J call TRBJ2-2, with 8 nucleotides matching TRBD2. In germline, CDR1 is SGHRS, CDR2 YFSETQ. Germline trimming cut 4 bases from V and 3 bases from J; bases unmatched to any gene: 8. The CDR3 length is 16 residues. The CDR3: CASSVWSGGYTGELFF. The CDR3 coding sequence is TGCGCCAGCAGCGTGTGGTCGGGGGGGTACACCGGGGAGCTGTTTTTT. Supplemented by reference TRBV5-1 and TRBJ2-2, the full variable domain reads KAGVTQTPRYLIKTRGQQVTLSCSPISGHRSVSWYQQTPGQGLQFLFEYFSETQRNKGNFPGRFSGRQFSNSRSEMNVSTLELGDSALYLCASSVWSGGYTGELFFGEGSRLTVL.

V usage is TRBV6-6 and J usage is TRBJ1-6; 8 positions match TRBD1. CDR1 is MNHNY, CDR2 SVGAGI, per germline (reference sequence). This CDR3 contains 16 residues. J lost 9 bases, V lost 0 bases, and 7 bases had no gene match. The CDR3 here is CASSYSLDRAGSPLHF. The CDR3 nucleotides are TGTGCCAGCAGTTACTCACTGGACAGGGCTGGTTCACCCCTCCACTTT.

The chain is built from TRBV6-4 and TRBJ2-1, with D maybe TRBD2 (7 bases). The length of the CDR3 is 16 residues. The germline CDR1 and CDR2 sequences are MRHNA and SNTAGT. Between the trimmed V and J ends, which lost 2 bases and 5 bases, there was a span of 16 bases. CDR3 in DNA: TGTGCCAGCAGTGACGGTTGGGGGGGCGCGAACAATGAGCAGTTCTTC. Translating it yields CASSDGWGGANNEQFF.

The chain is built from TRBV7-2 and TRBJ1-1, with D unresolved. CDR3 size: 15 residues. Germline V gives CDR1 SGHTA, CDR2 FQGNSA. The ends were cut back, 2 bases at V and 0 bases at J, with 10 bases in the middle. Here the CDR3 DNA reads TGTGCCAGCAGCTTAAATTCTGTTCTGAACACTGAAGCTTTCTTT. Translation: CASSLNSVLNTEAFF.

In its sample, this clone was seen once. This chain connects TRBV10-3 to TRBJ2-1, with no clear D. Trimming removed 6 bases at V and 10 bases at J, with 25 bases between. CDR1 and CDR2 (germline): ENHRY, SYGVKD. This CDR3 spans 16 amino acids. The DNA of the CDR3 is TGTGCCATCAGCTCCCCCCTCGACACCCAGAGAAGGGAGCAGTTCTTC. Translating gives CAISSPLDTQRREQFF.

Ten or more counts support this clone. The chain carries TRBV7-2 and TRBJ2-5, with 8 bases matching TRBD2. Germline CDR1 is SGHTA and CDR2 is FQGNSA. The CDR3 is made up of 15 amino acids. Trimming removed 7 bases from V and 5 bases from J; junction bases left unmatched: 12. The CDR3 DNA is TGTGCCAGCACCGTCACCGGGGGGGCCTTGGAGACCCAGTACTTC. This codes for CASTVTGGALETQYF.

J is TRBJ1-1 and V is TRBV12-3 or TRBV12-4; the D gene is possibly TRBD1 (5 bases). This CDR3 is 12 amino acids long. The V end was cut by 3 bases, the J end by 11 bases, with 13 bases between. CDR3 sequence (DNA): TGTGCCAGCAGTTTGATAGGGGCCCGGGCTTTCTTT. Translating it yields CASSLIGARAFF.

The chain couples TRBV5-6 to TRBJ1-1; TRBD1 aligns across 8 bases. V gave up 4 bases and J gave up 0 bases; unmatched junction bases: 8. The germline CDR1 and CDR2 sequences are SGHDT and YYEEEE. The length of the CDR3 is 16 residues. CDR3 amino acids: CASSLGTGFMNTEAFF. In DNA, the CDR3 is TGTGCCAGCAGCCTCGGGACAGGTTTCATGAACACTGAAGCTTTCTTT. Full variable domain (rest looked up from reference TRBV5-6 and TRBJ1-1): DAGVTQSPTHLIKTRGQQVTLRCSPKSGHDTVSWYQQALGQGPQFIFQYYEEEERQRGNFPDRFSGHQFPNYSSELNVNALLLGDSALYLCASSLGTGFMNTEAFFGQGTRLTVV.